The source of this T cell receptor beta chain is a study of PD-1 blockade in mismatch repair-deficient tumors. CDR1 is SGHRS, CDR2 YFSETQ, per germline. The CDR3 is made up of 14 amino acids. J was trimmed by 0 bases and V by 5 bases; bases with no gene match: 5. Clones were sequenced by immunoSEQ multiplex PCR, and TCRdb holds only the in-frame ones, with some missing. This sample has tens of thousands of clones, with more than 75% found just once. The sequence came from an adult with mismatch repair-deficient cancer. The specimen was peripheral blood, collected 4 weeks after starting pembrolizumab. The gene calls are TRBV5-1 and TRBJ2-7; TRBD1 agrees at 7 bases. The CDR3 here is CASRWAGGSYEQYF. CDR3 nucleotide sequence: TGCGCCAGCAGATGGGCAGGGGGCTCCTACGAGCAGTACTTC.